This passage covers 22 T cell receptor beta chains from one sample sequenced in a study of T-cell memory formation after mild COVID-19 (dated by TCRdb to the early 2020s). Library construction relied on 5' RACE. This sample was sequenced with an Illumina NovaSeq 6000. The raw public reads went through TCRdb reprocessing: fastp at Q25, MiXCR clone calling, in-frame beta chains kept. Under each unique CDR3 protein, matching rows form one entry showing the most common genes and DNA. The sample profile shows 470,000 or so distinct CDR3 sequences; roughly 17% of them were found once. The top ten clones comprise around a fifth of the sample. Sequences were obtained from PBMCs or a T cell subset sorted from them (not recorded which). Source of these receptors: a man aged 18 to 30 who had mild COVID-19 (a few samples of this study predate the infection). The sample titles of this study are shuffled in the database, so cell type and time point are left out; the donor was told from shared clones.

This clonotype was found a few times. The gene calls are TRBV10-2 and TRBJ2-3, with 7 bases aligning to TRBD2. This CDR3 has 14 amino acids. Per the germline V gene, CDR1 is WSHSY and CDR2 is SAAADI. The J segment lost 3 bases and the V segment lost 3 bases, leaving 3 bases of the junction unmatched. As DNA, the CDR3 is TGCGCCAGCAGTGATTGGGGGGGGACAGATACGCAGTATTTT. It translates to CASSDWGGTDTQYF.

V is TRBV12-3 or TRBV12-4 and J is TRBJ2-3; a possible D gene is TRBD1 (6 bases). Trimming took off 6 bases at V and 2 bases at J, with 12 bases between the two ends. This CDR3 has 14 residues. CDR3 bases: TGTGCCAGCAGCCCCGGGGACATCACAGATACGCAGTATTTT. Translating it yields CASSPGDITDTQYF.

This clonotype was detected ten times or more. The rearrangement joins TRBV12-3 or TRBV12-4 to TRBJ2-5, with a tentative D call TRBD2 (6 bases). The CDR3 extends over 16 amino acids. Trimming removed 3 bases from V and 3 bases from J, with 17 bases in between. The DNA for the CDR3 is TGTGCCAGCAGTTTCGGCGGGGTGGGGGGAGAAGAGACCCAGTACTTC. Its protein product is CASSFGGVGGEETQYF.

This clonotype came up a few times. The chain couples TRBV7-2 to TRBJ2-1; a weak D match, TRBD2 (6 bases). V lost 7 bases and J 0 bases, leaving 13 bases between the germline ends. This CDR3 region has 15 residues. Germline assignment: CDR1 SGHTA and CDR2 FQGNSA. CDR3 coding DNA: TGTGCCAGCAAGAGACTAGTGAGCTCCTACAATGAGCAGTTCTTC. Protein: CASKRLVSSYNEQFF.

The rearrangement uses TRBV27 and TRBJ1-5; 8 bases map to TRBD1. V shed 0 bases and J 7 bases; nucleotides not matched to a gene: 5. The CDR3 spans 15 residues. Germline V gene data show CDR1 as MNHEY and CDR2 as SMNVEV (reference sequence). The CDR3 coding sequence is TGTGCCAGCAGTTTATCCACAGGGGGAAGCCAGCCCCAGCATTTT. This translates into CASSLSTGGSQPQHF.

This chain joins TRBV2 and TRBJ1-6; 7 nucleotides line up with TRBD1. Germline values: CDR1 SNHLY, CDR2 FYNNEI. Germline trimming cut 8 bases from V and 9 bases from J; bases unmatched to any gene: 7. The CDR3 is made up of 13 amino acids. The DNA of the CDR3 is TGTGCCAGCCTCGGGACAGCAGCTTCACCCCTCCACTTT. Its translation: CASLGTAASPLHF.

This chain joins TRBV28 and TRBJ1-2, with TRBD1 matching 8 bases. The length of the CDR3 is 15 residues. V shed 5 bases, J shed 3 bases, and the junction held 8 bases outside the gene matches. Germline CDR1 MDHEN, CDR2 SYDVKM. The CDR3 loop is CASSGARGHDYGYTF. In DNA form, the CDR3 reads TGTGCCAGCAGTGGTGCCAGGGGGCACGACTATGGCTACACCTTC.

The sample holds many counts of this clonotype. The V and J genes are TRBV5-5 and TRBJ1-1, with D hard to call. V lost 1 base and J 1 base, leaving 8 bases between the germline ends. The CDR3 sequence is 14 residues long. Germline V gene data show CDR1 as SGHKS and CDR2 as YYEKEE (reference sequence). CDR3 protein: CASSLLSANTEAFF. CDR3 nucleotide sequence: TGTGCCAGCAGCTTGCTGTCGGCGAACACTGAAGCTTTCTTT.

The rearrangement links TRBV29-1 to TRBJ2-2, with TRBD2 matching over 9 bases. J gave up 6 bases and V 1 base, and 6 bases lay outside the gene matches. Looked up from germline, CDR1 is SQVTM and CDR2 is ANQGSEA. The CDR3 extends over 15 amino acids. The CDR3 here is CSVEGGGGAAGELFF. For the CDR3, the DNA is TGCAGCGTTGAAGGCGGGGGGGGCGCAGCCGGGGAGCTGTTTTTT.

Here the CDR3 reads CASSAESEGNTEAFF. Here the CDR3 DNA reads TGTGCCAGCAGTGCGGAATCGGAGGGGAACACTGAAGCTTTCTTT. V gene TRBV27 combines with J gene TRBJ1-1; D not certain. V lost 5 bases to trimming and J lost 1 base, with 14 bases between them. This CDR3 contains 15 residues. Germline assignment: CDR1 MNHEY and CDR2 SMNVEV (reference sequence).

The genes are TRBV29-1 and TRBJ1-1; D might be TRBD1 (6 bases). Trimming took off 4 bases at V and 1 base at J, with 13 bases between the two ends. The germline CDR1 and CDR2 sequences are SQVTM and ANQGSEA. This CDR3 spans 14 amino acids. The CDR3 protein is CSVGRNRENTEAFF. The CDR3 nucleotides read TGCAGCGTTGGTAGGAACAGGGAGAACACTGAAGCTTTCTTT.

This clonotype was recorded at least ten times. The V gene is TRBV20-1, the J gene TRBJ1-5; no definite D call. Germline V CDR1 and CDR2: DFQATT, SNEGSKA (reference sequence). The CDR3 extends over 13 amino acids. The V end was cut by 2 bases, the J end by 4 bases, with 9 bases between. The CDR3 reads CSARMAPNQPQHF. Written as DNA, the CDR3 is TGCAGTGCTAGAATGGCACCAAATCAGCCCCAGCATTTT.

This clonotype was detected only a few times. The CDR3 DNA sequence: TGCGCCAGCAGCCCCCCGGGACTAGCCGGGGAGCTGTTTTTT. It specifies CASSPPGLAGELFF. V gene TRBV4-1 combines with J gene TRBJ2-2; TRBD2 matches 8 bases. The length of the CDR3 is 14 residues. The ends lost 4 bases at V and 6 bases at J; junction bases unmatched: 4. The germline V gene encodes CDR1 MGHRA and CDR2 YSYEKL.

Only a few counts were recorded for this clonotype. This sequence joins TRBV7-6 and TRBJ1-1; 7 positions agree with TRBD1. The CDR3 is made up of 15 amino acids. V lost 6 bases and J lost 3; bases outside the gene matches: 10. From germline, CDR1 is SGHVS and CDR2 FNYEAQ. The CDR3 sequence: CASSQMGQFYTEAFF. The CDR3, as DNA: TGTGCCAGCAGTCAGATGGGACAGTTTTACACTGAAGCTTTCTTT.

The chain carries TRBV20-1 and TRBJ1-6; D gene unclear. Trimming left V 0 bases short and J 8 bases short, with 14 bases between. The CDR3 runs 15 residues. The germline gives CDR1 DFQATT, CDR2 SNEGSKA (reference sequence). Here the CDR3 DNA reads TGCAGTGCTAGAGATAGGAGACACGGTGATTCACCCCTCCACTTT. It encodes CSARDRRHGDSPLHF.

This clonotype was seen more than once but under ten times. CDR3 sequence (DNA): TGTGCCAGCAGCTTGTTTACAGGGAGTAGTTATGGCTACACCTTC. The encoded protein is CASSLFTGSSYGYTF. The genes are TRBV7-9 and TRBJ1-2; possibly TRBD1 for D (6 bases). The CDR3 is made up of 15 amino acids. Germline CDR1 SEHNR, CDR2 FQNEAQ (reference sequence). The V and J ends lost 3 bases and 5 bases respectively, with 16 bases between them. The whole variable domain, filled in from reference TRBV7-9 and TRBJ1-2, reads DTGVSQNPRHKITKRGQNVTFRCDPISEHNRLYWYRQTLGQGPEFLTYFQNEAQLEKSRLLSDRFSAERPKGSFSTLEIQRTEQGDSAMYLCASSLFTGSSYGYTFGSGTRLTVV.

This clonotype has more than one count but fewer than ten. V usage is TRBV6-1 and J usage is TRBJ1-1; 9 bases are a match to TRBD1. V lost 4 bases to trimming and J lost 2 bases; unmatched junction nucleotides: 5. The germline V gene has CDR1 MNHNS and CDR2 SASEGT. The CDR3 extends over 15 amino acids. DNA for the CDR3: TGTGCCAGCAGTGTACCGGGACAGGGAAACACTGAAGCTTTCTTT. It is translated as CASSVPGQGNTEAFF.

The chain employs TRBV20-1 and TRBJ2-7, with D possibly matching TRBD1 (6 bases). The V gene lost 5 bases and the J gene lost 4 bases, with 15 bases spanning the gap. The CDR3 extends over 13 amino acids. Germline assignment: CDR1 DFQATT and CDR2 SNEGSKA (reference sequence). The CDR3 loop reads CSAVRAGEYEQYF. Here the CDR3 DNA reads TGCAGTGCTGTTAGGGCAGGGGAATACGAGCAGTACTTC.

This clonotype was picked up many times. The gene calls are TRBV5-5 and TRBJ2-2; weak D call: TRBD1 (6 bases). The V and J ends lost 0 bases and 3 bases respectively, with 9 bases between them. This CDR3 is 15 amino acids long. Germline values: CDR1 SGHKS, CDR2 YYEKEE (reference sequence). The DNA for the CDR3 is TGTGCCAGCAGCTTGGACAGGGCGGACACCGGGGAGCTGTTTTTT. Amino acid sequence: CASSLDRADTGELFF. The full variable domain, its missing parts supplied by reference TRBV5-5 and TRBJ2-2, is DAGVTQSPTHLIKTRGQQVTLRCSPISGHKSVSWYQQVLGQGPQFIFQYYEKEERGRGNFPDRFSARQFPNYSSELNVNALLLGDSALYLCASSLDRADTGELFFGEGSRLTVL.

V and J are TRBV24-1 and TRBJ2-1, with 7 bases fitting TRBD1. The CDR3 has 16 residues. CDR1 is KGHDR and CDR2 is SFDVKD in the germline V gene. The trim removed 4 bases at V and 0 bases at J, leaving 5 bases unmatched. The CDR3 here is CATSETGTASYNEQFF. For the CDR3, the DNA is TGTGCCACCAGTGAAACTGGGACAGCCTCCTACAATGAGCAGTTCTTC.

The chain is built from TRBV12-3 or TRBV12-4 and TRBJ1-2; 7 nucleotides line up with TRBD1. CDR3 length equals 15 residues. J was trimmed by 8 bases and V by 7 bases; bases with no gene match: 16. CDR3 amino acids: CASTYARQGRSGYTF. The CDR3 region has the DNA TGTGCCAGCACCTATGCCCGACAGGGTAGGTCGGGCTACACCTTC.

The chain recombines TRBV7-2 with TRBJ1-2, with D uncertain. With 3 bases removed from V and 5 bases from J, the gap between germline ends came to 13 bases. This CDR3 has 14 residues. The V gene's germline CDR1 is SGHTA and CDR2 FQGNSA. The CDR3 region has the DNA TGTGCCAGCAGCTTCAGATTTCTTCGTTATGGCTACACCTTC. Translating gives CASSFRFLRYGYTF. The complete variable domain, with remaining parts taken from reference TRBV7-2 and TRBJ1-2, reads GAGVSQSPSNKVTEKGKDVELRCDPISGHTALYWYRQSLGQGLEFLIYFQGNSAPDKSGLPSDRFSAERTGGSVSTLTIQRTQQEDSAVYLCASSFRFLRYGYTFGSGTRLTVV.